What follows describes a single T cell receptor beta chain. The antigen remains unidentified. This sample stems from a study of T-cell reconstitution after alpha-beta-depleted transplantation in children. Broader study findings: Most T-cell counts and diversity one year after the transplant came from T cells that were newly produced. The high TCRbeta diversity at day 60 in some patients came from surviving recipient T cells and thymic progenitors. Expanded clones from the graft, numbering several hundred, reportedly supplied alpha-beta T cells about two months after transplant.

A TCRbeta library incorporating unique molecular identifiers was prepared. Using its own MiXCR run on the PCR reads, TCRdb lists one record per CDR3 protein. The sample gives around 200,000 distinct CDR3 sequences, around a sixth of which show up once; about 45% is in the top ten. The CDR3 extends over 13 amino acids. Germline CDR1 and CDR2: DFQATT and SNEGSKA (reference sequence). Deletions cut 4 bases from V and 3 bases from J, with 12 bases between. The clonotype was recovered from a male patient aged 2 to 10 who had a stem cell transplant for acute lymphoblastic leukemia, so the T cells may come from the graft donor. Sample: PBMCs, mostly from graft donor cells, taken 360 days after TCRalphabeta/CD19-depleted stem cell transplant. The chain carries TRBV20-1 and TRBJ2-5; no clear D. This chain's CDR3 is CSATPGSEETQYF. In DNA, the CDR3 is TGCAGTGCTACCCCAGGAAGCGAAGAGACCCAGTACTTC.